The 28 T cell receptor beta chains in this list originate from one sample, sequenced in a study of vaccination and CD4 T cells after COVID-19. The Oncomine TCR Beta short-read assay sequenced DNA from cultured CD4+ T cells. MiXCR, run by TCRdb on the PCR reads, gives a single entry per CDR3 protein. The sample has approximately 9,300 distinct CDR3 sequences, around 60% seen once; the top ten hold roughly 25%. Treatment noted: approximately 9-day PBMC culture with coronavirus spike peptide pools or control peptides (ViraFEST assay). Their target antigens are unknown. The sample consisted of CD4+ T cells from blood, cultured in vitro. Receptor source: a human donor who had recovered from COVID-19.

This clonotype was counted between two and nine times. This chain uses TRBV6-1 with TRBJ2-5, with D possibly being TRBD1 (5 bases). This CDR3 is 15 amino acids long. V shed 4 bases and J shed 0 bases, with 12 bases lying between them. Germline V CDR1 and CDR2: MNHNS, SASEGT. The CDR3 DNA follows: TGTGCCAGCAGTGGCCCAGGGCGGTACCAAGAGACCCAGTACTTC. Translated: CASSGPGRYQETQYF.

V usage is TRBV20-1 and J usage is TRBJ1-1; 7 bases match TRBD1. Germline assignment: CDR1 DFQATT and CDR2 SNEGSKA (reference sequence). The ends lost 4 bases at V and 5 bases at J; junction bases unmatched: 7. The CDR3 runs to 13 residues. The DNA of the CDR3 is TGCAGTGCTACCAAGGGGGCGGAAACTGAAGCTTTCTTT. This gives the protein CSATKGAETEAFF.

The V call is TRBV11-3, the J call TRBJ1-1, with D possibly being TRBD1 (6 bases). V lost 5 bases and J lost 0, with 16 bases in between. The CDR3 extends over 16 amino acids. The germline gives CDR1 SGHNT, CDR2 YENEEA. The CDR3 loop reads CASSLRTAPMNTEAFF. The CDR3 DNA reads as TGTGCCAGCAGCCTCAGGACAGCGCCCATGAACACTGAAGCTTTCTTT.

Judged by abundance, this clonotype is large. The chain links TRBV12-3 or TRBV12-4 to TRBJ2-7; D perhaps matches TRBD1 (6 bases). The V gene lost 6 bases and the J gene lost 12 bases, with 21 bases spanning the gap. The CDR3 length is 13 residues. CDR3 nucleotides: TGTGCCAGCAGCCTGGACAGATTCGCAGAGGTGTACTTC. Translated, it gives CASSLDRFAEVYF.

This clonotype was detected once. The V call is TRBV30, the J call TRBJ2-5; D unresolved. With 2 bases removed from V and 7 bases from J, the gap between germline ends came to 5 bases. The germline V gene encodes CDR1 GTSNPN and CDR2 SVGIG (reference sequence). The CDR3 spans 10 residues. CDR3 protein: CAWSRVTQYF. The CDR3 DNA reads as TGTGCCTGGAGTAGGGTGACCCAGTACTTC.

This chain connects TRBV20-1 to TRBJ1-5; D unresolved. The V gene lost 4 bases and the J gene lost 2 bases, with 6 bases spanning the gap. Germline V lookup: CDR1 DFQATT, CDR2 SNEGSKA (reference sequence). The CDR3 runs to 12 residues. CDR3 protein: CSANSGNQPQHF. CDR3 DNA sequence: TGCAGTGCTAACTCTGGCAATCAGCCCCAGCATTTT.

The genes are TRBV5-1 and TRBJ2-5; D remains ambiguous. The CDR3 has 14 residues. The V gene's germline CDR1 is SGHRS and CDR2 YFSETQ. Trimming left V 0 bases short and J 1 base short, with 7 bases between. The CDR3 DNA is TGCGCCAGCAGCTTGGGGGAATTCCAAGAGACCCAGTACTTC. Its protein product is CASSLGEFQETQYF.

V and J are TRBV27 and TRBJ2-3, with D unresolved. V was clipped by 0 bases and J by 5 bases, with 9 bases between them. The CDR3 has 14 residues. The germline V gene has CDR1 MNHEY and CDR2 SMNVEV (reference sequence). The CDR3 reads CASSLSRPGDTQYF. The CDR3 coding sequence is TGTGCCAGCAGTTTATCCCGTCCTGGAGATACGCAGTATTTT.

This clonotype was detected a few times. The chain is built from TRBV7-3 and TRBJ1-1; D perhaps matches TRBD1 (5 bases). The germline V gene has CDR1 SGHTA and CDR2 FQGTGA. There are 14 residues in the CDR3. V gave up 1 base and J gave up 8 bases, with 14 bases separating them. The CDR3 spells CASSLSGMRDEAFF. CDR3 DNA: TGTGCCAGCAGCTTAAGCGGTATGCGGGACGAAGCTTTCTTT.

The rearrangement uses TRBV4-2 and TRBJ2-3; the D is unclear. This CDR3 spans 16 amino acids. The V gene's germline CDR1 is LGHNA and CDR2 YNFKEQ. V was shortened by 3 bases and J by 2 bases, with 15 bases between the two germline ends. CDR3 in amino acids: CASSQTVWGLTDTQYF. CDR3 nucleotides: TGTGCCAGCAGCCAGACTGTGTGGGGTCTCACAGATACGCAGTATTTT.

V is TRBV28 and J is TRBJ2-5; 9 bases fit TRBD2. The germline V gene encodes CDR1 MDHEN and CDR2 SYDVKM. The CDR3 is 15 residues long. In DNA, the CDR3 is TGTGCGACCACCGGGAGTGCGGGGGGGGAAGAGACCCAGTACTTC. Translating it yields CATTGSAGGEETQYF.

This clonotype was found once. This chain links TRBV27 with TRBJ1-1, with TRBD1 identical over 9 bases. The CDR3 sequence is 13 residues long. V lost 5 bases to trimming and J lost 6 bases; unmatched junction nucleotides: 4. Looked up from germline, CDR1 is MNHEY and CDR2 is SMNVEV (reference sequence). CDR3 coding DNA: TGTGCCAGCAGTCCAAGGACAGGGGCTGAAGCTTTCTTT. Amino acid sequence: CASSPRTGAEAFF.

This clonotype was counted once. The chain is built from TRBV7-8 and TRBJ2-5, with TRBD1 matching 7 bases. Germline CDR1 is SGHVS and CDR2 is FQNEAQ. The CDR3 runs to 13 residues. Trimming at V came to 4 bases and at J to 4 bases, leaving 3 bases not matched to a gene. CDR3 loop: CASSYDRAETQYF. CDR3 sequence (DNA): TGTGCCAGCAGCTATGACAGGGCAGAGACCCAGTACTTC. Full variable domain (rest looked up from reference TRBV7-8 and TRBJ2-5): GAGVSQSPRYKVAKRGQDVALRCDPISGHVSLFWYQQALGQGPEFLTYFQNEAQLDKSGLPSDRFFAERPEGSVSTLKIQRTQQEDSAVYLCASSYDRAETQYFGPGTRLLVL.

The chain's CDR3 is CASSDGFQDSPLHF. The CDR3, as DNA: TGTGCCAGCAGTGATGGGTTTCAGGATTCACCCCTCCACTTT. V is TRBV2 and J is TRBJ1-6, with D hard to call. Germline V gene sequence: CDR1 SNHLY, CDR2 FYNNEI. Trimming took off 3 bases at V and 8 bases at J, with 11 bases between the two ends. This CDR3 is built from 14 residues.

The rearrangement joins TRBV27 to TRBJ2-5, with D maybe TRBD2 (7 bases). The germline CDR1 and CDR2 sequences are MNHEY and SMNVEV (reference sequence). Trimming removed 6 bases from V and 0 bases from J, with 14 bases in between. There are 15 residues in the CDR3. The CDR3 region has the DNA TGTGCCAGCAGCCCGGGGGGCTCGTACCAAGAGACCCAGTACTTC. This encodes CASSPGGSYQETQYF.

The chain uses TRBV12-3 or TRBV12-4 and TRBJ1-2; 8 bases align to TRBD1. After removal of 6 bases from V and 6 bases from J, the junction contained 6 bases not matched to a gene. This CDR3 spans 13 amino acids. The DNA for the CDR3 is TGTGCCAGCAGCACCGACAGGGGACATGGCTACACCTTC. Its translation is CASSTDRGHGYTF.

This clonotype was counted between two and nine times. The V call is TRBV7-3, the J call TRBJ2-3; no definite D call. The CDR3 has 13 amino acids. CDR1 is SGHTA and CDR2 is FQGTGA in the germline V gene. Trimming removed 8 bases at V and 3 bases at J, with 12 bases between. CDR3 region: CASSPKSTDTQYF. CDR3 sequence (DNA): TGTGCCAGCTCTCCTAAGTCAACAGATACGCAGTATTTT.

The chain uses TRBV7-2 and TRBJ2-7; perhaps TRBD2 as D (6 bases). The V gene's germline CDR1 is SGHTA and CDR2 FQGNSA. There are 15 residues in the CDR3. Trimming left V 1 base short and J 3 bases short, with 13 bases between. The CDR3 is CASSLDPTRYYEQYF. The CDR3 DNA follows: TGTGCCAGCAGCTTAGACCCGACTAGATACTACGAGCAGTACTTC.

This clonotype was detected only a few times. The V call is TRBV24-1, the J call TRBJ2-3; D is perhaps TRBD2 (6 bases). The V end was cut by 4 bases, the J end by 0 bases, with 13 bases between. CDR3 length: 16 amino acids. In germline, CDR1 is KGHDR, CDR2 SFDVKD. CDR3 DNA sequence: TGTGCCACCAGTGACCCGGGACTTCTAAGCACAGATACGCAGTATTTT. It is translated as CATSDPGLLSTDTQYF.

This clonotype appeared a few times. This CDR3 reads CASSPQGTANEKLFF. CDR3 in DNA: TGTGCCAGCAGCCCCCAAGGGACCGCAAACGAAAAACTGTTTTTT. The chain is built from TRBV7-8 and TRBJ1-4; the D gene is possibly TRBD1 (5 bases). The CDR3 is 15 amino acids. Per the germline V gene, CDR1 is SGHVS and CDR2 is FQNEAQ. Trimming removed 5 bases at V and 8 bases at J, with 18 bases between.

The gene calls are TRBV5-4 and TRBJ1-2; 10 nucleotides match TRBD1. The V gene end was trimmed by 3 bases and the J gene end by 4 bases; junction bases not matched to a gene: 3. CDR3 length: 14 residues. CDR1 and CDR2 (germline): SGHNT, YYREEE (reference sequence). CDR3 region: CASSSDRGAYGYTF. The CDR3 DNA reads TGTGCCAGCAGCTCGGACAGGGGGGCCTATGGCTACACCTTC.

The rearrangement joins TRBV20-1 to TRBJ2-5; D gene unclear. Per the germline V gene, CDR1 is DFQATT and CDR2 is SNEGSKA (reference sequence). The CDR3 extends over 13 amino acids. The V and J ends lost 6 bases and 2 bases respectively, with 13 bases between them. Here the CDR3 reads CSARLTRQETQYF. CDR3 nucleotide sequence: TGCAGTGCACGATTGACCCGACAAGAGACCCAGTACTTC.

The J gene is TRBJ2-1, the V gene TRBV19; the D gene is possibly TRBD2 (5 bases). Germline assignment: CDR1 LNHDA and CDR2 SQIVND (reference sequence). The CDR3 has 12 amino acids. V gave up 7 bases and J gave up 4 bases, with 8 bases separating them. The CDR3 nucleotides read TGTGCCAGTACCGGGGTTTACAATGAGCAGTTCTTC. This translates into CASTGVYNEQFF. Drawing the rest from reference TRBV19 and TRBJ2-1, the complete variable domain is DGGITQSPKYLFRKEGQNVTLSCEQNLNHDAMYWYRQDPGQGLRLIYYSQIVNDFQKGDIAEGYSVSREKKESFPLTVTSAQKNPTAFYLCASTGVYNEQFFGPGTRLTVL.

The chain uses TRBV21-1 and TRBJ1-6; TRBD1, as called in the table, went unchecked against the DNA. TRBV21-1 is a listed pseudogene. This CDR3 contains 16 residues. The CDR3 region is CARNLSGTRYNSPLHF. CDR3 DNA: TGTGCCAGAAACCTCTCCGGGACAAGATATAATTCACCCCTCCACTTT.

This clonotype was observed a handful of times. The genes are TRBV15 and TRBJ2-2; D is undetermined. The V end lost 2 bases, the J end lost 6 bases, and 13 bases lay between the germline ends. There are 15 residues in the CDR3. From germline, CDR1 is LNHNV and CDR2 YYDKDF (reference sequence). This CDR3 reads CATSRPKDGPGELFF. The CDR3 DNA is TGTGCCACCAGCAGACCAAAGGATGGGCCCGGGGAGCTGTTTTTT.

CDR3 region: CASSREGVGYGYTF. The DNA of the CDR3 is TGTGCCAGCAGCCGAGAGGGGGTCGGCTATGGCTACACCTTC. This sequence joins TRBV7-2 and TRBJ1-2; tentatively, D is TRBD1 (6 bases). Germline V gene data show CDR1 as SGHTA and CDR2 as FQGNSA. The CDR3 runs 14 residues. Between the trimmed V and J ends, which lost 5 bases and 4 bases, there was a span of 14 bases.

This clonotype was found once. J is TRBJ2-3 and V is TRBV20-1, with 13 bases matching TRBD2. Germline lookup yields CDR1 DFQATT and CDR2 SNEGSKA (reference sequence). V trimming: 3 bases; J trimming: 0 bases; junction bases outside the gene matches: 9. The CDR3 has 18 amino acids. CDR3 DNA sequence: TGCAGTGCTAGGGCCAGGGGGACTAGCGGGGCCAGCACAGATACGCAGTATTTT. This translates into CSARARGTSGASTDTQYF.

CDR3 loop: CATQREGGRRESPETQYF. In DNA, the CDR3 is TGTGCCACCCAGCGAGAGGGCGGGAGGCGGGAGTCCCCAGAGACCCAGTACTTC. The chain has TRBV7-3 and TRBJ2-5; 8 bases agree with TRBD2. Germline V lookup: CDR1 SGHTA, CDR2 FQGTGA. CDR3 length: 18 amino acids. V lost 10 bases, J lost 4 bases, and 23 bases stayed unmatched.